This TCR beta chain came from a study of OX40 agonist ivuxolimab in advanced cancers. Turning to the study itself: Patients assigned to dose escalation were diagnosed with hepatocellular carcinoma, melanoma, renal cell or head and neck cancer. Notes on the study in general: Doses of 0.1 to 3.0 mg/kg were accompanied by clonal expansion of CD4+ and CD8+ blood T cells by week 6. Among expanded peripheral T cells, antigen specificity went undetermined.

Some clones are missing from TCRdb's copy, which holds only in-frame ones; the method was immunoSEQ multiplex PCR. The data show 70,000 or so clones, with approximately 80% seen just once and 2% to 2.5% held by the top ten. The CDR3 has 14 amino acids. The germline V and J ends were trimmed by 8 bases and 7 bases, with 15 bases remaining between them. Germline CDR1 and CDR2: MNHEY and SVGAGI. Notes on this clone: Its antigen is not known.

The specimen was CD4+ or CD8+ T cells sorted from blood, collected in a trial of the OX40 agonist ivuxolimab. The source of this sequence is an adult with an advanced solid tumor such as melanoma, head and neck, liver or kidney cancer. The chain combines TRBV6-5 with TRBJ1-6, with a possible D match to TRBD1 (6 bases). This CDR3 reads CASRLDSTNSPLHF. The DNA for the CDR3 is TGTGCCAGCCGCTTGGACAGCACCAATTCACCCCTCCACTTT.